The 26 T cell receptor beta chains presented below share a single source sample, sequenced in a study of post-analysis software for immune sequencing data. Built from TCR beta cDNA, the libraries had unique molecular identifiers in them. MiXCR, run by TCRdb on the PCR reads, gives a single entry per CDR3 protein. The sample lists 180,000 or so distinct CDR3 sequences, approximately 28% occurring once. Antigens of these TCRs are unknown. Whole-study findings and limits: Roughly five TRBV segments, including TRBV5-6, TRBV5-1 and TRBV20-1, were more frequent in patients than controls.

Sequencing input: blood. These receptors all stem from a girl aged 2 to 17 with multiple sclerosis.

The rearrangement uses TRBV6-1 and TRBJ1-2; D unresolved. The CDR3 loop spans 14 amino acids. CDR1 is MNHNS, CDR2 SASEGT, per germline. V was trimmed by 8 bases and J by 3 bases, leaving 16 bases between them. This chain's CDR3 is CASQKLTLDYGYTF. Written as DNA, the CDR3 is TGTGCCAGCCAGAAACTGACCCTAGACTATGGCTACACCTTC.

The V and J genes are TRBV27 and TRBJ2-7; TRBD2 aligns across 10 bases. The CDR3 extends over 16 amino acids. V was pared by 4 bases and J by 0 bases, with 6 bases of the junction left unmatched. Germline CDR1 and CDR2: MNHEY and SMNVEV (reference sequence). The DNA for the CDR3 is TGTGCCAGCAGTTACTCCCCTAGCGGGAGCTCCTACGAGCAGTACTTC. Protein sequence: CASSYSPSGSSYEQYF.

As for this clonotype: Its ends do not fully match the called genes, so a read error is possible. The chain employs TRBV28 and TRBJ2-1; D unresolved. The CDR3 is made up of 17 amino acids. From germline, CDR1 is MDHEN and CDR2 SYDVKM. CDR3 protein: CASGFPLDKTLYNEQFF. The CDR3 nucleotides read TGTGCCAGCGGTTTTCCCCTCGACAAGACACTCTACAATGAGCAGTTCTTC.

V usage is TRBV27 and J usage is TRBJ2-1; TRBD1 might be the D (6 bases). This CDR3 region has 16 residues. Germline CDR1 is MNHEY and CDR2 is SMNVEV (reference sequence). V gave up 5 bases and J gave up 6 bases, with 20 bases separating them. CDR3 coding DNA: TGTGCCAGCAGTCCCACTTTCTACGGACAGACCAATGAGCAGTTCTTC. Residues: CASSPTFYGQTNEQFF.

J is TRBJ2-4 and V is TRBV5-1; 8 nucleotides line up with TRBD1. The germline V gene has CDR1 SGHRS and CDR2 YFSETQ. The CDR3 spans 16 residues. Trimming removed 3 bases from V and 7 bases from J; junction bases left unmatched: 12. CDR3 residues: CASSYGDRRPSNIQYF. CDR3 nucleotides: TGCGCCAGCAGCTACGGGGACAGGCGACCTTCTAACATTCAGTACTTC.

This clonotype was detected only a few times. This chain links TRBV5-1 with TRBJ2-5; D not resolved. CDR1 is SGHRS and CDR2 is YFSETQ in the germline V gene. V gave up 0 bases and J gave up 5 bases, with 11 bases separating them. The CDR3 length is 14 residues. CDR3 amino acids: CASSLAQSRETQYF. The CDR3, as DNA: TGCGCCAGCAGCTTGGCCCAGAGCCGGGAGACCCAGTACTTC.

Details on this clonotype: One base away lies a much larger clone, so this may be a sequencing read error. This rearrangement joins TRBV4-1 to TRBJ2-1, with D possibly matching TRBD2 (6 bases). CDR1 and CDR2 (germline): MGHRA, YSYEKL. This CDR3 region has 16 residues. CDR3 loop: CASSQETGSSYNGQFF. CDR3 sequence (DNA): TGCGCCAGCAGCCAAGAAACCGGGAGCTCCTACAATGGGCAGTTCTTC.

About this clonotype itself: Being one base from a much bigger clone, this may be a read error. The genes are TRBV5-1 and TRBJ2-7; unclear D gene. Trimming took 2 bases from V and 6 from J, leaving 15 bases between them. This CDR3 is built from 14 residues. Looked up from germline, CDR1 is SGHRS and CDR2 is YFSETQ. The CDR3 bases are TGCGCCAGCAGCTTATCGAACGCGGCCGTCGAGCAGTACTTC. As protein: CASSLSNAAVEQYF.

The genes are TRBV5-1 and TRBJ1-1; tentative D call: TRBD1 (6 bases). The CDR3 has 17 residues. Germline V gene sequence: CDR1 SGHRS, CDR2 YFSETQ. Between the trimmed V and J ends, which lost 4 bases and 1 base, there was a span of 20 bases. CDR3 amino acids: CASSVIGTKKPNTEAFF. In DNA, the CDR3 is TGCGCCAGCAGCGTTATTGGGACAAAAAAACCGAACACTGAAGCTTTCTTT.

This clonotype occurred many times. The V gene is TRBV15, the J gene TRBJ2-1; TRBD2 matches at 13 bases. Germline V lookup: CDR1 LNHNV, CDR2 YYDKDF (reference sequence). The V and J ends lost 5 bases and 2 bases, in that order; junction bases with no gene match: 6. CDR3 length: 17 amino acids. The CDR3 bases are TGTGCCACCAGCGGGACTAGCGGGACACGGGCCTACAATGAGCAGTTCTTC. This encodes CATSGTSGTRAYNEQFF.

The chain is built from TRBV28 and TRBJ1-4, with D perhaps matching TRBD1 (5 bases). CDR1 MDHEN and CDR2 SYDVKM come from the germline V gene. V was pared by 3 bases and J by 4 bases, with 9 bases between. The CDR3 is made up of 14 amino acids. The CDR3 DNA reads TGTGCCAGCAGTTTGGGCAGGGTTAATGAAAAACTGTTTTTT. The encoded protein is CASSLGRVNEKLFF.

Notes on this clonotype: A much larger clone differs from this one at a single base, so this may be a read error. The CDR3 DNA follows: TGCGCCAGCAGTGAGATGACTAGCGGGAGGTGTATTGAGCAGTTCTTC. It codes for CASSEMTSGRCIEQFF. The V and J genes are TRBV10-1 and TRBJ2-1; TRBD2 matches at 13 bases. Trimming removed 2 bases from V and 9 bases from J; junction bases left unmatched: 7. CDR1 WNHNN and CDR2 SYGVQD come from the germline V gene (reference sequence). This CDR3 spans 16 amino acids.

This clonotype was seen ten or more times. The J gene is TRBJ2-3, the V gene TRBV29-1, with D perhaps TRBD1 or TRBD2 (6 bases each). V lost 4 bases to trimming and J lost 3 bases, with 11 bases between them. Per the germline V gene, CDR1 is SQVTM and CDR2 is ANQGSEA. This CDR3 has 13 residues. The CDR3 protein is CSVARGRTDTQYF. The CDR3 nucleotides read TGCAGCGTTGCTAGGGGGAGGACAGATACGCAGTATTTT.

The chain couples TRBV7-2 to TRBJ1-2; D is unclear. This CDR3 spans 13 amino acids. V gave up 5 bases and J gave up 1 base, with 8 bases separating them. Germline V lookup: CDR1 SGHTA, CDR2 FQGNSA. CDR3 coding DNA: TGTGCCAGCAGCCCTGGCGTTAACTATGGCTACACCTTC. Amino acid sequence: CASSPGVNYGYTF.

The chain has TRBV25-1 and TRBJ2-2; 9 bases are shared with TRBD1. This CDR3 region has 16 residues. J was trimmed by 6 bases and V by 0 bases; bases with no gene match: 5. Per the germline V gene, CDR1 is MGHDK and CDR2 is SYGVNS. Here the CDR3 reads CASSEYKGQGAGELFF. CDR3 DNA: TGTGCCAGCAGTGAATATAAGGGACAGGGCGCCGGGGAGCTGTTTTTT.

This clonotype came up many times. CDR3 region: CASSLGGSSLHF. The CDR3 nucleotides read TGTGCCAGCAGCTTAGGGGGCTCGTCACTCCACTTT. This sequence joins TRBV7-9 and TRBJ1-6, with D perhaps matching TRBD1 (5 bases). The CDR3 sequence is 12 residues long. Germline V gene data show CDR1 as SEHNR and CDR2 as FQNEAQ (reference sequence). Trimming removed 1 base from V and 16 bases from J, with 11 bases in between.

In its sample, this clonotype was seen many times. This rearrangement joins TRBV27 to TRBJ2-5, with 9 bases fitting TRBD1. After removal of 0 bases from V and 4 bases from J, the junction contained 6 bases not matched to a gene. Germline CDR1 is MNHEY and CDR2 is SMNVEV (reference sequence). This CDR3 is built from 16 residues. CDR3 in DNA: TGTGCCAGCAGTTTATCGATGACAGGGGGGGGAGAGACCCAGTACTTC. It encodes CASSLSMTGGGETQYF.

Regarding this clonotype: This could be a read error, since a much larger clone is one nucleotide away. The chain joins TRBV20-1 to TRBJ2-7; perhaps TRBD1 as D (6 bases). Germline V CDR1 and CDR2: DFQATT, SNEGSKA (reference sequence). The CDR3 consists of 12 residues. CDR3 bases: TGCAGTGCTGCGGCTGGGGGCTACGAGCAGGACTTC. Translating gives CSAAAGGYEQDF.

Many counts were recorded for this clonotype. This chain joins TRBV11-2 and TRBJ2-7; 8 bases line up with TRBD1. V lost 1 base, J lost 3 bases, and 2 bases stayed unmatched. The CDR3 consists of 14 residues. CDR1 SGHAT and CDR2 FQNNGV come from the germline V gene. The CDR3 region has the DNA TGTGCCAGCAGCTTAGGACAGGGGAACTACGAGCAGTACTTC. Its protein is CASSLGQGNYEQYF.

This clonotype was seen ten or more times. The V and J genes are TRBV6-6 and TRBJ2-1, with D unresolved. Germline-derived CDR1 and CDR2 are MNHNY and SVGAGI (reference sequence). The V end lost 2 bases, the J end lost 1 base, and 3 bases lay between the germline ends. The CDR3 runs to 13 residues. CDR3 sequence: CASSYSSYNEQFF. As DNA, the CDR3 is TGTGCCAGCAGTTACAGTTCCTACAATGAGCAGTTCTTC.

The genes are TRBV28 and TRBJ1-2; no clear D. The V end was cut by 8 bases, the J end by 6 bases, with 10 bases between. The CDR3 runs 11 residues. CDR1 and CDR2 (germline): MDHEN, SYDVKM. The CDR3 region is CASLYHNGYTF. For the CDR3, the DNA is TGTGCCAGCCTATACCACAATGGCTACACCTTC.

The CDR3 here is CAISESKKITGGGPGGQPQHF. The CDR3 DNA reads as TGTGCCATCAGTGAGTCGAAGAAGATTACCGGGGGTGGACCAGGAGGTCAGCCCCAGCATTTT. V gene TRBV10-3 combines with J gene TRBJ1-5, with a possible D match to TRBD1 (5 bases). Germline CDR1 and CDR2: ENHRY and SYGVKD. The CDR3 is 21 amino acids. The V gene lost 0 bases and the J gene lost 6 bases, with 30 bases spanning the gap.

V is TRBV5-1 and J is TRBJ2-3; 9 nucleotides line up with TRBD2. J lost 2 bases, V lost 0 bases, and 10 bases had no gene match. Germline CDR1 reads SGHRS; CDR2 reads YFSETQ. CDR3 length equals 18 residues. CDR3 loop: CASSLGKTSGGYTDTQYF. CDR3 DNA: TGCGCCAGCAGCTTGGGCAAGACGAGCGGGGGGTACACAGATACGCAGTATTTT.

In regard to this clonotype: A much larger clone lies a single base off, so this may be a read error. The V gene is TRBV5-1, the J gene TRBJ2-1; D possibly corresponds to TRBD2 (6 bases). Germline CDR1 reads SGHRS; CDR2 reads YFSETQ. The CDR3 loop spans 14 amino acids. The CDR3 region is CASSPWTDYSEQFF. CDR3 in DNA: TGCGCCAGCAGCCCATGGACGGACTACAGTGAGCAGTTCTTC.

V gene TRBV15 combines with J gene TRBJ2-3, with TRBD2 identical over 9 bases. The CDR3 length is 16 residues. The trim removed 5 bases at V and 0 bases at J, leaving 6 bases unmatched. CDR1 LNHNV and CDR2 YYDKDF come from the germline V gene (reference sequence). The DNA for the CDR3 is TGTGCCACCAGCGGCTGGACTAGCGATAGCACAGATACGCAGTATTTT. This encodes CATSGWTSDSTDTQYF.

This clonotype showed up many times. V is TRBV7-2 and J is TRBJ2-7; 8 bases align to TRBD1. The CDR3 is 15 amino acids. With 2 bases clipped from V and 5 bases from J, the junction kept 8 bases outside the gene matches. Germline assignment: CDR1 SGHTA and CDR2 FQGNSA. The CDR3 DNA follows: TGTGCCAGCAGCTTAAGAGGACAGGGATGGCACGAGCAGTACTTC. The encoded protein is CASSLRGQGWHEQYF.